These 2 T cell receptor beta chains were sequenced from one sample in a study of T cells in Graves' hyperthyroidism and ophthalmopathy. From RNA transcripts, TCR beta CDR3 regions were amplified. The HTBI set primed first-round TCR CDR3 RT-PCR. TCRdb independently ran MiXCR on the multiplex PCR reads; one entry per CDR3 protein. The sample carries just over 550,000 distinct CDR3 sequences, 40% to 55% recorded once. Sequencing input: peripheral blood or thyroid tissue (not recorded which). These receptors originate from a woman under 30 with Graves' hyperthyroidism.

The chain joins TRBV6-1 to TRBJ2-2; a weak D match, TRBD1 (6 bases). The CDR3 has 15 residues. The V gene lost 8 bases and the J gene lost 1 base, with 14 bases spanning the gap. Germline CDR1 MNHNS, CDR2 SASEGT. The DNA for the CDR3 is TGTGCCAGCTCCCCCCCGGACAGGAACACCGGGGAGCTGTTTTTT. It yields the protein CASSPPDRNTGELFF.

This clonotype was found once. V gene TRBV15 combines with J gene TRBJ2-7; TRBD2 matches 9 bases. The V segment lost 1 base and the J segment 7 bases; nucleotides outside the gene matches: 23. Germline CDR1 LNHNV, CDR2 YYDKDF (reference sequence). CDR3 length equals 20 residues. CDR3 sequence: CATSRGSGQGGSGSAGEQYF. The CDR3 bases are TGTGCCACCAGCAGAGGTTCGGGACAAGGGGGTAGCGGGAGCGCTGGTGAGCAGTACTTC.